One sample yielded the 32 T cell receptor beta chains listed below, sequenced in a study of radiotherapy plus CTLA-4 blockade in lung cancer. TCRdb's table, derived via immunoSEQ multiplex PCR, lists solely in-frame clones and lacks some. The table includes tens of thousands of clones, around 71% detected once. The sample in question was peripheral blood, obtained from a patient treated with radiotherapy plus ipilimumab. The receptors derive from a human donor with non-small cell lung cancer whose response to radiotherapy plus ipilimumab could not be evaluated.

This clone has just a few counts. The chain joins TRBV7-8 to TRBJ1-4; 9 positions match TRBD1. V was clipped by 5 bases and J by 10 bases; unmatched bases: 11. From germline, CDR1 is SGHVS and CDR2 FQNEAQ. The CDR3 extends over 15 amino acids. CDR3: CASSTTGGNIGKLFF. In DNA form, the CDR3 reads TGTGCCAGCAGCACTACAGGGGGCAATATAGGAAAACTGTTTTTT.

The chain uses TRBV12-2 and TRBJ1-5; the D call of TRBD1 is as the table states it, not checked on the DNA. TRBV12-2 is termed a pseudogene. This CDR3 is 18 amino acids long. The CDR3 DNA reads TGTGCAAGTCGCTTAGCGGGGCCGGGACAGGCCAGCGTTCAGCCCCAGCATTTT. Its translation: CASRLAGPGQASVQPQHF.

This rearrangement joins TRBV6-4 to TRBJ2-2; maybe TRBD2 (6 bases). The CDR3 is made up of 14 amino acids. Trimming shortened V by 7 bases and J by 4 bases, and 13 bases separated the two germline ends. Germline V gene data show CDR1 as MRHNA and CDR2 as SNTAGT. CDR3 in amino acids: CASTRDEGTGELFF. The CDR3 bases are TGTGCCAGCACGCGGGACGAGGGCACCGGGGAGCTGTTTTTT.

The table lists this clone with a few counts. This chain joins TRBV6-1 and TRBJ2-5, with 14 bases that match TRBD2. The CDR3 has 15 amino acids. Per germline, CDR1 MNHNS and CDR2 SASEGT. The ends lost 1 base at V and 7 bases at J; junction bases unmatched: 2. CDR3 in DNA: TGTGCCAGCAGTGAAGGACTAGCGGGAGGGGGGACCCAGTACTTC. This translates into CASSEGLAGGGTQYF.

The J gene is TRBJ2-7, the V gene TRBV4-3, with a possible D match to TRBD2 (7 bases). The CDR3 contains 18 residues. V was clipped by 0 bases and J by 3 bases, with 21 bases between them. The germline CDR1 and CDR2 sequences are LGHNA and YSLEER. CDR3 DNA: TGCGCCAGCAGCCAAGATGAGGCTGCTAGGGGGGGACGCTACGAGCAGTACTTC. It encodes CASSQDEAARGGRYEQYF.

This clone has just a few counts. This chain connects TRBV4-1 to TRBJ1-5; D possibly corresponds to TRBD1 (6 bases). CDR1 is MGHRA, CDR2 YSYEKL, per germline. There are 17 residues in the CDR3. V lost 2 bases to trimming and J lost 2 bases, with 16 bases between them. The DNA for the CDR3 is TGCGCCAGCAGCCAACGAGGGGCAGGGGAAGGCAATCAGCCCCAGCATTTT. Amino acid sequence: CASSQRGAGEGNQPQHF.

This clone was recorded a few times. Different DNA sequences within this sample yield the same CDR3. The chain combines TRBV19 with TRBJ1-2; TRBD1 matches at 7 bases. V was pared by 5 bases and J by 4 bases, with 10 bases of the junction left unmatched. Germline V gene lookup returns CDR1 LNHDA and CDR2 SQIVND (reference sequence). CDR3 length: 15 amino acids. Written as DNA, the CDR3 is TGTGCCAGTAGTGACGGGGGCGCAGGGGGCTATGGCTACACCTTC. It yields the protein CASSDGGAGGYGYTF.

In its sample, this clone was seen a few times. The chain employs TRBV2 and TRBJ2-6; maybe TRBD1 (6 bases). This CDR3 region has 15 residues. CDR1 is SNHLY and CDR2 is FYNNEI in the germline V gene. Trimming removed 6 bases from V and 4 bases from J, with 13 bases in between. The CDR3 is CASSSTGTGANVLTF. CDR3 DNA sequence: TGTGCCAGCAGCTCTACAGGGACCGGGGCCAACGTCCTGACTTTC. Using reference TRBV2 and TRBJ2-6 for the parts outside the CDR3, the full variable domain is EPEVTQTPSHQVTQMGQEVILRCVPISNHLYFYWYRQILGQKVEFLVSFYNNEISEKSEIFDDQFSVERPDGSNFTLKIRSTKLEDSAMYFCASSSTGTGANVLTFGAGSRLTVL.

This chain uses TRBV7-8 with TRBJ2-3, with 9 bases aligning to TRBD2. Germline-derived CDR1 and CDR2 are SGHVS and FQNEAQ. This CDR3 has 18 amino acids. J lost 5 bases, V lost 4 bases, and 16 bases had no gene match. CDR3 region: CASSSSSHLAGLGDTQYF. For the CDR3, the DNA is TGTGCCAGCAGCTCTAGTAGCCATCTAGCGGGATTGGGAGATACGCAGTATTTT.

This sequence joins TRBV13 and TRBJ2-6; the match to TRBD1 covers 8 bases. Germline lookup yields CDR1 PRHDT and CDR2 FYEKMQ (reference sequence). The V segment lost 5 bases and the J segment 6 bases; nucleotides outside the gene matches: 15. This CDR3 is built from 18 residues. The CDR3 spells CASSPYLRDRGAANVLTF. The DNA for the CDR3 is TGTGCCAGCAGCCCCTATCTCCGCGACAGGGGTGCGGCCAACGTCCTGACTTTC.

The chain is built from TRBV28 and TRBJ2-3; the D is unclear. Germline-derived CDR1 and CDR2 are MDHEN and SYDVKM. Trimming removed 5 bases from V and 5 bases from J, with 8 bases in between. The CDR3 consists of 12 residues. The CDR3 loop reads CASSEAGDTQYF. The CDR3 region has the DNA TGTGCCAGCAGTGAGGCTGGAGATACGCAGTATTTT.

This clone was seen only once. This CDR3 reads CASSPPGMNTEAFF. DNA of the CDR3: TGTGCCAGCAGCCCACCAGGGATGAACACTGAAGCTTTCTTT. The J gene is TRBJ1-1, the V gene TRBV14, with D maybe TRBD1 (5 bases). V lost 4 bases and J 0 bases, leaving 9 bases between the germline ends. Germline V lookup: CDR1 SGHDN, CDR2 FVKESK. CDR3 length equals 14 residues. The variable domain in full, with the rest retrieved from reference TRBV14 and TRBJ1-1, is EAGVTQFPSHSVIEKGQTVTLRCDPISGHDNLYWYRRVMGKEIKFLLHFVKESKQDESGMPNNRFLAERTGGTYSTLKVQPAELEDSGVYFCASSPPGMNTEAFFGQGTRLTVV.

The V gene is TRBV7-2, the J gene TRBJ2-2, with D perhaps TRBD2 (6 bases). Trimming took 11 bases from V and 0 from J, leaving 16 bases between them. The CDR3 has 15 amino acids. Germline V gene sequence: CDR1 SGHTA, CDR2 FQGNSA. CDR3 sequence reads: CASQGRGTNTGELFF. The CDR3 region has the DNA TGTGCCTCCCAGGGTCGCGGGACGAACACCGGGGAGCTGTTTTTT.

This CDR3 reads CASSPSTGLSNQPQHF. CDR3 nucleotides: TGTGCCAGCTCACCAAGTACAGGGCTGAGCAATCAGCCCCAGCATTTT. The J gene is TRBJ1-5, the V gene TRBV18, with D perhaps matching TRBD1 (6 bases). Trimming took 2 bases from V and 1 from J, leaving 12 bases between them. Germline V CDR1 and CDR2: KGHSH, LQKENI. The length of the CDR3 is 16 residues.

The rearrangement uses TRBV10-3 and TRBJ1-1; the D gene is possibly TRBD1 (5 bases). This CDR3 region has 13 residues. CDR1 ENHRY and CDR2 SYGVKD come from the germline V gene. Trimming removed 6 bases at V and 5 bases at J, with 13 bases between. As DNA, the CDR3 is TGTGCCATCAGCGCAAAGGGGAGGACTGAAGCTTTCTTT. This translates into CAISAKGRTEAFF.

The chain joins TRBV7-8 to TRBJ2-4; TRBD2 agrees at 9 bases. This CDR3 is 15 amino acids long. Per germline, CDR1 SGHVS and CDR2 FQNEAQ. V lost 6 bases, J lost 5 bases, and 8 bases stayed unmatched. The CDR3 sequence is CASRLGRGGENIQYF. In DNA, the CDR3 is TGTGCCAGCAGACTCGGGCGGGGGGGGGAAAACATTCAGTACTTC.

This chain links TRBV2 with TRBJ1-2; 7 bases fit TRBD1. The CDR3 sequence is 15 residues long. The germline V gene encodes CDR1 SNHLY and CDR2 FYNNEI. V gave up 3 bases and J gave up 5 bases; unmatched junction bases: 9. In DNA form, the CDR3 reads TGTGCCAGCAGTGAGCAGGGGGACCCCGGGTATGGCTACACCTTC. Translating it yields CASSEQGDPGYGYTF.

The rearrangement joins TRBV21-1 to TRBJ1-5; the table gives TRBD1 as D, unverified against the DNA. TRBV21-1 corresponds to a pseudogene. This CDR3 has 15 residues. The CDR3 region is CASSSRTGGDQPQHF. The CDR3 DNA sequence: TGTGCCAGCAGCTCCCGGACAGGGGGCGATCAGCCCCAGCATTTT.

The chain links TRBV5-1 to TRBJ2-1; D is ambiguous. Germline values: CDR1 SGHRS, CDR2 YFSETQ. This CDR3 is 13 amino acids long. The V and J ends lost 4 bases and 8 bases respectively, with 13 bases between them. The CDR3 nucleotides read TGCGCCAGCAGCCTCCTTAGTAGCTATGAGCAGTTCTTC. Amino acids: CASSLLSSYEQFF. The variable domain in full, with the rest retrieved from reference TRBV5-1 and TRBJ2-1, is KAGVTQTPRYLIKTRGQQVTLSCSPISGHRSVSWYQQTPGQGLQFLFEYFSETQRNKGNFPGRFSGRQFSNSRSEMNVSTLELGDSALYLCASSLLSSYEQFFGPGTRLTVL.

This clone showed up just a few times. The chain combines TRBV18 with TRBJ1-1, with a possible D match to TRBD1 (6 bases). V dropped 3 bases and J dropped 0 bases, with 11 bases sitting between them. The CDR3 is made up of 15 amino acids. Looked up from germline, CDR1 is KGHSH and CDR2 is LQKENI. The CDR3 is CASSPGQNMNTEAFF. The CDR3, as DNA: TGTGCCAGCTCACCCGGACAGAACATGAACACTGAAGCTTTCTTT.

The CDR3 DNA sequence: TGTGCCATTGCGACTAGCGGGGGGTACAATGAGCAGTTCTTC. Translated, it gives CAIATSGGYNEQFF. The chain has TRBV27 and TRBJ2-1; 13 nucleotides line up with TRBD2. Trimming removed 10 bases from V and 4 bases from J; junction bases left unmatched: 4. From germline, CDR1 is MNHEY and CDR2 SMNVEV (reference sequence). The length of the CDR3 is 14 residues.

This clone has just a few counts. The chain has TRBV6-6 and TRBJ1-5, with D unclear. The CDR3 has 16 residues. Germline loops: CDR1 MNHNY, CDR2 SVGAGI (reference sequence). V shed 3 bases and J shed 0 bases, with 12 bases lying between them. CDR3: CASSYDGRYSNQPQHF. The CDR3 DNA reads as TGTGCCAGCAGTTATGACGGCAGGTATAGCAATCAGCCCCAGCATTTT.

CDR3 in DNA: TGTGCCAGCAGCTTAAGCAGACTAGCGGGAGGTTCTCTCTACGAGCAGTACTTC. Protein product: CASSLSRLAGGSLYEQYF. The chain joins TRBV7-2 to TRBJ2-7; TRBD2 matches 13 bases. The V gene end was trimmed by 2 bases and the J gene end by 3 bases; junction bases not matched to a gene: 10. CDR3 size: 18 residues. The germline V gene has CDR1 SGHTA and CDR2 FQGNSA.

This clone was recorded once. This chain uses TRBV19 with TRBJ2-3; 9 bases match TRBD2. The germline V gene has CDR1 LNHDA and CDR2 SQIVND (reference sequence). J was trimmed by 4 bases and V by 7 bases; bases with no gene match: 6. CDR3 length equals 14 residues. The CDR3 here is CASKAGGPADTQYF. The CDR3 DNA reads as TGTGCCAGTAAGGCGGGAGGGCCGGCAGATACGCAGTATTTT.

The CDR3 here is CASSQEFFPGWGTEAFF. The CDR3 DNA sequence: TGCGCCAGCAGCCAAGAGTTCTTCCCAGGGTGGGGTACTGAAGCTTTCTTT. The gene calls are TRBV4-1 and TRBJ1-1; tentatively, D is TRBD1 (5 bases). The CDR3 length is 17 residues. Trimming left V 0 bases short and J 5 bases short, with 19 bases between. Germline V gene lookup returns CDR1 MGHRA and CDR2 YSYEKL.

The V and J genes are TRBV27 and TRBJ2-2; D gene uncertain. Trimming removed 1 base from V and 8 bases from J, with 5 bases in between. Per the germline V gene, CDR1 is MNHEY and CDR2 is SMNVEV (reference sequence). The CDR3 extends over 12 amino acids. The CDR3 sequence: CASSLWAGELFF. CDR3 nucleotide sequence: TGTGCCAGCAGTTTATGGGCTGGGGAGCTGTTTTTT.

This clone was counted a few times. This sequence joins TRBV28 and TRBJ2-3, with D maybe TRBD1 (6 bases). V lost 4 bases, J lost 1 base, and 9 bases lay in between. The CDR3 covers 14 residues. Germline V gene sequence: CDR1 MDHEN, CDR2 SYDVKM. CDR3: CASSSQGGTDTQYF. DNA of the CDR3: TGTGCCAGCAGTTCACAGGGAGGCACAGATACGCAGTATTTT.

This chain joins TRBV19 and TRBJ2-7, with D unclear. The CDR3 length is 13 residues. Deletions cut 3 bases from V and 0 bases from J, with 6 bases between. Per germline, CDR1 LNHDA and CDR2 SQIVND (reference sequence). The CDR3 loop reads CASSINFSYEQYF. CDR3 DNA: TGTGCCAGTAGTATTAACTTCTCCTACGAGCAGTACTTC. The full variable domain, completed using reference TRBV19 and TRBJ2-7, is DGGITQSPKYLFRKEGQNVTLSCEQNLNHDAMYWYRQDPGQGLRLIYYSQIVNDFQKGDIAEGYSVSREKKESFPLTVTSAQKNPTAFYLCASSINFSYEQYFGPGTRLTVT.

The chain uses TRBV25-1 and TRBJ2-1, with 7 bases matching TRBD2. The CDR3 extends over 14 amino acids. Trimming took 1 base from V and 7 from J; bases not matched to a gene: 4. The germline V gene has CDR1 MGHDK and CDR2 SYGVNS. CDR3 DNA sequence: TGTGCCAGCAGTGAATTTGAACTAGCGAATGAGCAGTTCTTC. Amino acid sequence: CASSEFELANEQFF.

This clone was detected only a few times. The chain is built from TRBV29-1 and TRBJ2-7, with a possible D match to TRBD2 (5 bases). This CDR3 spans 14 amino acids. Germline lookup yields CDR1 SQVTM and CDR2 ANQGSEA. V was cut by 6 bases and J by 0 bases, with 15 bases left in between. In DNA, the CDR3 is TGCAGCGTCATTGGACTGCTTAGCTCCTACGAGCAGTACTTC. Translating it yields CSVIGLLSSYEQYF.

The rearrangement links TRBV30 to TRBJ1-5, with TRBD1 as a possible D gene (5 bases). Germline loops: CDR1 GTSNPN, CDR2 SVGIG (reference sequence). The CDR3 spans 13 residues. V gave up 3 bases and J gave up 6 bases, with 12 bases separating them. The CDR3 DNA sequence: TGTGCCTGGAGCGTCCAGGGTATTCAGCCCCAGCATTTT. Its protein is CAWSVQGIQPQHF.

A note on this clone: Other DNA sequences in the sample encode the same CDR3. The V gene is TRBV6-1, the J gene TRBJ2-5; a weak D match, TRBD1 (6 bases). This CDR3 comprises 13 residues. Germline CDR1 reads MNHNS; CDR2 reads SASEGT. The V end was cut by 9 bases, the J end by 2 bases, with 13 bases between. CDR3 sequence reads: CASSRGQQETQYF. The CDR3 DNA reads as TGTGCCAGTAGCCGGGGACAACAAGAGACCCAGTACTTC.